The rows below give T cell receptor beta chains drawn from one sample of a study of blood T cells in healthy people across ages. MiXCR was run by TCRdb on the 5' RACE reads, yielding one entry per CDR3 protein. The sample lists more than 1,000,000 distinct CDR3 sequences, about 23% seen once, with about 0.69% in the top ten. The sample was also linked to a second study, of T cells of mothers and their children.

The sequenced material came from blood. The receptors here all came from a girl aged 2 to 10 in good health. The CDR3 runs from the conserved cysteine through the conserved F or W. The D gene is left open where the match is weak. The size entry is marked missing in some rows and otherwise reads once, few, many or a size class.

15	TRBV28	few	TRBJ2-1	TRBD2	CASSPERETLNEQFF	TGTGCCAGCAGTCCTGAGCGGGAGACCTTGAATGAGCAGTTCTTC
13	TRBV6-5	NA	TRBJ2-7	NA	CASMGFVIVGRYF	TGTGCCAGCATGGGATTCGTCATCGTTGGTCGGTACTTC
14	TRBV28	few	TRBJ1-1	NA	CASSVWGVGTEAFF	TGTGCCAGCAGTGTATGGGGGGTCGGCACTGAAGCTTTCTTT
13	TRBV27	few	TRBJ2-5	NA	CASRTFNQETQYF	TGTGCCAGCAGAACCTTCAATCAAGAGACCCAGTACTTC
16	TRBV20-1	NA	TRBJ2-2	NA	CSAPRVGQVNTGELFF	TGCAGTGCTCCACGCGTGGGGCAGGTGAACACCGGGGAGCTGTTTTTT
12	TRBV29-1	few	TRBJ2-3	NA	CSVEPGTDTQYF	TGCAGCGTTGAACCAGGCACAGATACGCAGTATTTT
14	TRBV9	few	TRBJ2-5	NA	CVSSVGDGQETQYF	TGTGTCAGCAGCGTAGGGGACGGACAAGAGACCCAGTACTTC
17	TRBV5-1	NA	TRBJ1-3	NA	CASSFSKGPISGNTIYF	TGCGCCAGCAGCTTCAGTAAGGGACCGATCTCTGGAAACACCATATATTTT
14	TRBV12-3/TRBV12-4	few	TRBJ2-5	TRBD2	CASSRGRGEETQYF	TGTGCCAGCAGTCGCGGGAGGGGAGAAGAGACCCAGTACTTC
15	TRBV28	NA	TRBJ2-1	NA	CASKGVISSYNEQFF	TGTGCCAGCAAGGGGGTAATCAGCTCCTACAATGAGCAGTTCTTC
14	TRBV14	few	TRBJ2-5	NA	CASSHWSRKETQYF	TGTGCCAGCAGCCATTGGTCCAGAAAAGAGACCCAGTACTTC
16	TRBV7-8	few	TRBJ2-5	TRBD2	CASSSPGLGVGETQYF	TGTGCCAGCAGCTCGCCTGGACTAGGAGTTGGGGAGACCCAGTACTTC
13	TRBV5-1	few	TRBJ1-3	NA	CASSEGLGNTIYF	TGCGCCAGCAGCGAGGGACTGGGAAACACCATATATTTT
13	TRBV27	NA	TRBJ2-3	NA	CASSRHPTDTQYF	TGTGCCAGCAGCCGACATCCCACAGATACGCAGTATTTT
15	TRBV7-2	NA	TRBJ2-1	NA	CASSLLTRDGNEQFF	TGTGCCAGCAGCTTATTAACCAGGGACGGCAATGAGCAGTTCTTC
16	TRBV2	NA	TRBJ2-3	TRBD2	CVSSDVAGSGTDTQYF	TGTGTCAGCAGTGACGTAGCGGGGAGCGGCACAGATACGCAGTATTTT
14	TRBV7-9	few	TRBJ1-2	NA	CASSRNDRPRGYTF	TGTGCCAGCAGTAGAAACGACAGGCCCCGGGGCTACACCTTC
14	TRBV3-1	few	TRBJ2-5	TRBD2	CASILAGAKETQYF	TGTGCCAGCATTCTAGCGGGAGCGAAGGAGACCCAGTACTTC
16	TRBV11-2	NA	TRBJ2-3	NA	CASSPSGVGRTDTQYF	TGTGCCAGCAGCCCGTCGGGAGTGGGTCGCACAGATACGCAGTATTTT
13	TRBV13	NA	TRBJ1-5	NA	CASSLGSDQLQHF	TGTGCCAGCAGCTTAGGCAGCGATCAGCTCCAGCATTTT
14	TRBV20-1	few	TRBJ2-3	NA	CSARVSDSTDTQYF	TGCAGTGCTAGAGTTAGTGACAGCACAGATACGCAGTATTTT
16	TRBV6-2/TRBV6-3	few	TRBJ1-1	NA	CASSSPGDSLNTEAFF	TGTGCCAGCAGTTCCCCGGGTGACAGCTTGAACACTGAAGCTTTCTTT
17	TRBV4-1	NA	TRBJ2-5	NA	CASSPTLGVGGGETQYF	TGCGCCAGCAGCCCCACTCTGGGGGTGGGAGGAGGAGAGACCCAGTACTTC
14	TRBV6-2/TRBV6-3	NA	TRBJ1-4	NA	CASSYPGGNEKLFF	TGTGCCAGCAGTTATCCGGGGGGAAATGAAAAACTGTTTTTT
15	TRBV11-2	few	TRBJ2-5	TRBD2	CASSFFGLAGETQYF	TGTGCCAGCAGCTTTTTTGGACTAGCGGGAGAGACCCAGTACTTC
15	TRBV4-1	NA	TRBJ2-7	NA	CASSQDPTYSYEQYF	TGCGCCAGCAGCCAAGATCCTACTTACTCCTACGAGCAGTACTTC
12	TRBV29-1	few	TRBJ1-2	NA	CSVRSGPYGYTF	TGCAGCGTTAGGTCCGGTCCCTATGGCTACACCTTC
13	TRBV5-6	NA	TRBJ2-5	TRBD2	CASSAGGAQTQYF	TGTGCCAGCAGCGCCGGGGGGGCCCAGACCCAGTACTTC
18	TRBV4-2	few	TRBJ1-2	NA	CASSKETFLVNVGGLYTF	TGTGCCAGCAGCAAGGAGACCTTCCTTGTGAACGTCGGTGGCCTCTACACCTTC
12	TRBV6-2/TRBV6-3	NA	TRBJ1-1	TRBD1	CASRGTGAEAFF	TGTGCCAGCCGGGGGACAGGGGCTGAAGCTTTCTTT
16	TRBV28	NA	TRBJ2-2	TRBD1	CASSLVGRGQSGELFF	TGTGCCAGCAGTTTAGTCGGCAGGGGGCAATCCGGGGAGCTGTTTTTT
14	TRBV5-1	NA	TRBJ2-7	NA	CASSRRSFGDEQYF	TGCGCCAGCTCTAGACGGTCCTTTGGGGACGAGCAGTACTTC
15	TRBV28	NA	TRBJ2-5	TRBD1	CASSTWDRQQETQYF	TGTGCCAGCAGTACTTGGGACAGACAACAAGAGACCCAGTACTTC
12	TRBV12-3/TRBV12-4	few	TRBJ2-1	NA	CASSPASFEQFF	TGTGCCAGCAGTCCCGCTAGCTTTGAGCAGTTCTTC
18	TRBV19	NA	TRBJ2-1	TRBD2	CASTAAASGGAAYNEQFF	TGTGCCAGTACGGCAGCGGCTAGCGGGGGGGCCGCCTACAATGAGCAGTTCTTC
16	TRBV15	NA	TRBJ2-1	TRBD2	CATSREKLAGSNEQFF	TGTGCCACCAGCAGAGAGAAATTAGCGGGAAGCAATGAGCAGTTCTTC
15	TRBV4-1	NA	TRBJ2-1	NA	CASSQQADSLGEQFF	TGCGCCAGCAGCCAACAAGCGGACTCGCTCGGGGAGCAGTTCTTC
14	TRBV27	NA	TRBJ2-5	TRBD2	CASCPSGYQETQYF	TGTGCCAGCTGTCCTAGCGGGTACCAAGAGACCCAGTACTTC
15	TRBV6-2/TRBV6-3	once	TRBJ2-7	TRBD1	CASRPPRGQVYEQYF	TGTGCCAGCCGGCCCCCTCGGGGACAGGTCTACGAGCAGTACTTC
12	TRBV28	few	TRBJ2-3	NA	CASSLGSYTQYF	TGTGCCAGCAGCTTAGGGTCCTATACGCAGTATTTT
11	TRBV11-2	NA	TRBJ2-5	NA	CASSLIETQCF	TGCGCCAGCAGCCTCATTGAGACCCAGTGCTTC
11	TRBV20-1	few	TRBJ2-1	NA	CSARYDHEQFF	TGCAGTGCCCGCTATGACCATGAGCAGTTCTTC
13	TRBV7-2	once	TRBJ1-2	NA	CASSPLTAGGYTF	TGTGCCAGCAGCCCTCTAACCGCGGGCGGCTACACCTTC
18	TRBV14	NA	TRBJ2-2	NA	CASSPFYGSGRFTGELFF	TGTGCCAGCAGCCCCTTCTACGGTTCAGGGAGGTTCACCGGGGAGCTGTTTTTT
14	TRBV4-3	NA	TRBJ1-3	NA	CASSQEAAGNTIYF	TGCGCCAGCAGCCAAGAAGCTGCTGGAAACACCATATATTTT
16	TRBV7-8	few	TRBJ2-3	TRBD2	CASSSRLAGGIDTQYF	TGTGCCAGCAGCTCCAGACTAGCGGGAGGGATAGATACGCAGTATTTT
14	TRBV28	NA	TRBJ2-7	TRBD1	CASTVGTGDGLQYF	TGTGCCAGCACGGTCGGGACAGGGGATGGCCTGCAGTACTTC
14	TRBV7-2	NA	TRBJ2-5	NA	CASSSQTGTREQYF	TGTGCCAGCAGCTCCCAAACAGGGACGAGGGAGCAGTACTTC
16	TRBV29-1	NA	TRBJ2-1	TRBD2	CSVDSLAGMSYNEQFF	TGCAGCGTTGACTCACTAGCGGGGATGTCGTACAATGAGCAGTTCTTC
13	TRBV29-1	few	TRBJ2-7	NA	CSVVRGGSYEQYF	TGCAGCGTGGTAAGAGGGGGATCCTACGAGCAGTACTTC
15	TRBV9	NA	TRBJ1-4	NA	CASSVATATNEKLFF	TGTGCCAGCAGCGTAGCTACAGCAACTAATGAAAAACTGTTTTTT
16	TRBV20-1	NA	TRBJ2-7	TRBD2	CSAILLAGGRGYEQYF	TGCAGTGCCATACTCCTAGCGGGGGGGAGAGGCTACGAGCAGTACTTC
14	TRBV13	few	TRBJ2-1	TRBD1	CASRKTGTGAEQFF	TGTGCCAGCAGAAAGACCGGGACAGGGGCTGAGCAGTTCTTC
19	TRBV6-2/TRBV6-3	NA	TRBJ2-6	NA	CASSFPPGQLTSGANVLTF	TGTGCCAGCAGTTTCCCCCCGGGACAACTAACCTCTGGGGCCAACGTCCTGACTTTC